This T cell receptor beta chain was retrieved from a study of early T cells in non-severe SARS-CoV-2 infection. This clonotype is medium-sized. Germline CDR1 is MNHEY and CDR2 is SVGAGI. CDR3 length: 15 residues. V trimming: 4 bases; J trimming: 3 bases; junction bases outside the gene matches: 9. The protocol attached unique molecular identifiers to individual cDNA molecules. TCRdb re-derived calls from the 5' RACE reads in MiXCR, one entry per CDR3 protein. This table holds tens of thousands of distinct CDR3 sequences, 4.5% to 5.5% found once. This receptor was identified in an adult who was a healthcare worker with PCR-confirmed SARS-CoV-2 infection or an uninfected control (not recorded which). Sequencing used whole blood. The gene calls are TRBV6-5 and TRBJ2-7; the match to TRBD2 covers 7 bases. CDR3: CASSSGGEGGYEQYF. The DNA for the CDR3 is TGTGCCAGCAGTTCAGGAGGGGAGGGTGGCTACGAGCAGTACTTC.